This T cell receptor beta chain was found in a study of radiation and T cells in renal cell carcinoma. Overall study: Nephrectomy followed 15 Gy stereotactic body radiation by 4 weeks.

Repertoires were generated with immunoSEQ multiplex PCR, while TCRdb's copy carries only in-frame clones and drops some. The repertoire holds some 120,000 clones, with around 80% as singletons. A single count supports this clone. The time point is: blood 2 weeks post-SBRT. Treatment given: 15 Gy SBRT to primary tumor, nephrectomy 4 weeks later. The germline gives CDR1 SGHRS, CDR2 YFSETQ. This CDR3 has 15 amino acids. V lost 0 bases, J lost 0 bases, and 2 bases stayed unmatched. This sample comprised blood, obtained from a patient whose treatment included radiotherapy and nephrectomy. The TCR was taken from a man aged 45-65 years with renal cell carcinoma. This sequence joins TRBV5-1 and TRBJ2-7; 8 bases line up with TRBD2. The CDR3 nucleotides are TGCGCCAGCAGCTTGGTGGCGGGGGGCTCCTACGAGCAGTACTTC. It encodes CASSLVAGGSYEQYF.